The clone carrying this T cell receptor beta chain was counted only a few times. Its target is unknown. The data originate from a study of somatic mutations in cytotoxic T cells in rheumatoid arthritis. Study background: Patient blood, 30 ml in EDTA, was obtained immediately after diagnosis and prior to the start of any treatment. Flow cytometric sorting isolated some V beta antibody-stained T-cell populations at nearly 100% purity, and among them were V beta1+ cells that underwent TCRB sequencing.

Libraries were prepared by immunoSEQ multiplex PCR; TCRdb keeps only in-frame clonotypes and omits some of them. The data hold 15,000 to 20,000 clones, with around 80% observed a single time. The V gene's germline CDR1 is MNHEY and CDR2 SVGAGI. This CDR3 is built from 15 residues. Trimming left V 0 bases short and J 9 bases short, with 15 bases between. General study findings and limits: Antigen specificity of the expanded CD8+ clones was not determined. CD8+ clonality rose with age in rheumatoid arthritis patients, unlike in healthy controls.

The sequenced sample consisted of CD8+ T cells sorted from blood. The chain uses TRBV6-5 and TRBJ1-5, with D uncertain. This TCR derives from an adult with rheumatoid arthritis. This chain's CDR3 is CASSYSRTARVPQHF. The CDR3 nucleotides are TGTGCCAGCAGTTACTCCCGGACGGCACGGGTGCCCCAGCATTTT.